This TCR beta chain was identified in a study of blood T cell repertoires in COVID-19. Sequencing used immunoSEQ multiplex PCR; TCRdb keeps in-frame clones, though not all of them. The sample holds 100,000 or so clones, 75% to 90% seen once. CDR1 is MGHRA and CDR2 is YSYEKL in the germline V gene. There are 16 residues in the CDR3. With V trimmed by 1 base and J by 1 base, 7 bases remained unmatched. The rearrangement joins TRBV4-1 to TRBJ2-7, with 7 bases lining up with TRBD1. The sequenced sample consisted of peripheral blood. The origin of this receptor is a woman aged 45-59 years with COVID-19, enrolled during active disease. CDR3 in DNA: TGCGCCAGCAGCCAAGCCTCCGGGACAGCTTCCTACGAGCAGTACTTC. Translation: CASSQASGTASYEQYF.